A single sample is the source of the 17 T cell receptor beta chains below, sequenced in a study of spatial heterogeneity in lung cancer. The time point was: sample taken at primary tumor resection. Tumor, nontumor lung or frozen PBMC supplied whole RNA that was sequenced unsorted. TCRdb processed the 5' RACE reads anew with MiXCR; each CDR3 protein has one entry. The sample shows 77,000 or so distinct CDR3 sequences, around 21% of them seen only once. This specimen was PBMCs, taken at surgery. The source is a male donor with early-stage non-small cell lung cancer.

This clonotype was seen only a few times. This chain uses TRBV6-1 with TRBJ2-2, with 8 bases matching TRBD2. Trimming took 2 bases from V and 2 from J; bases not matched to a gene: 10. Germline-derived CDR1 and CDR2 are MNHNS and SASEGT. This CDR3 has 18 amino acids. CDR3 sequence (DNA): TGTGCCAGCAGTGAAACGGGGGGGCGACAGACCAACACCGGGGAGCTGTTTTTT. Its protein is CASSETGGRQTNTGELFF.

This clonotype was recorded at least ten times. The V call is TRBV28, the J call TRBJ2-7, with 7 bases lining up with TRBD2. CDR3 length: 14 amino acids. The germline CDR1 and CDR2 sequences are MDHEN and SYDVKM. J gave up 0 bases and V 5 bases, and 4 bases lay outside the gene matches. The CDR3 nucleotides are TGTGCCAGCAGTCCCCGGGACTACTCCTACGAGCAGTACTTC. Amino acid sequence: CASSPRDYSYEQYF.

At least ten counts were recorded for this clonotype. The chain has TRBV19 and TRBJ2-1, with TRBD2 identical over 8 bases. The trim removed 8 bases at V and 0 bases at J, leaving 3 bases unmatched. The CDR3 covers 14 residues. Looked up from germline, CDR1 is LNHDA and CDR2 is SQIVND (reference sequence). This CDR3 is CASASGSSYNEQFF. CDR3 nucleotide sequence: TGTGCCAGTGCAAGCGGGAGCTCCTACAATGAGCAGTTCTTC.

This clonotype was seen more than once but under ten times. This chain uses TRBV6-1 with TRBJ2-3; TRBD2 aligns across 7 bases. The V gene's germline CDR1 is MNHNS and CDR2 SASEGT. V was pared by 4 bases and J by 0 bases, with 10 bases of the junction left unmatched. The CDR3 totals 17 residues. The CDR3 DNA is TGTGCCAGCAGTGTCTTTGGGAGGGCAGCTAGCACAGATACGCAGTATTTT. It translates to CASSVFGRAASTDTQYF.

The chain carries TRBV6-1 and TRBJ2-3; D possibly corresponds to TRBD2 (6 bases). The CDR3 covers 13 residues. In germline, CDR1 is MNHNS, CDR2 SASEGT. V dropped 4 bases and J dropped 6 bases, with 11 bases sitting between them. CDR3 sequence: CASSGTGEDTQYF. As DNA, the CDR3 is TGTGCCAGCAGTGGAACGGGAGAGGATACGCAGTATTTT.

This clonotype appeared many times. Here the CDR3 DNA reads TGTGCCAGCAGCTGGGGAGCGGGGGGGATGGCAGATACGCAGTATTTT. Encoded protein: CASSWGAGGMADTQYF. The rearrangement joins TRBV7-2 to TRBJ2-3, with 10 bases aligning to TRBD2. The CDR3 totals 16 residues. The V gene's germline CDR1 is SGHTA and CDR2 FQGNSA. V was pared by 4 bases and J by 4 bases, with 8 bases of the junction left unmatched. The full variable domain, completed using reference TRBV7-2 and TRBJ2-3, is GAGVSQSPSNKVTEKGKDVELRCDPISGHTALYWYRQSLGQGLEFLIYFQGNSAPDKSGLPSDRFSAERTGGSVSTLTIQRTQQEDSAVYLCASSWGAGGMADTQYFGPGTRLTVL.

This chain uses TRBV7-2 with TRBJ1-5; D not resolved. The CDR3 runs 15 residues. Deletions cut 6 bases from V and 0 bases from J, with 12 bases between. Germline lookup yields CDR1 SGHTA and CDR2 FQGNSA. CDR3 in amino acids: CASSKSVFSNQPQHF. The CDR3 DNA reads as TGTGCCAGCAGTAAGTCAGTATTTAGCAATCAGCCCCAGCATTTT.

This clonotype was seen repeatedly, ten times or more. This chain connects TRBV5-1 to TRBJ1-3; D not certain. CDR3 size: 12 residues. V lost 4 bases and J lost 6, with 8 bases in between. Per germline, CDR1 SGHRS and CDR2 YFSETQ. CDR3 sequence (DNA): TGCGCCAGCAGCCCGGGTGAAAACACCATATATTTT. The encoded protein is CASSPGENTIYF. The entire variable domain, with the rest obtained from reference TRBV5-1 and TRBJ1-3, is as follows: KAGVTQTPRYLIKTRGQQVTLSCSPISGHRSVSWYQQTPGQGLQFLFEYFSETQRNKGNFPGRFSGRQFSNSRSEMNVSTLELGDSALYLCASSPGENTIYFGEGSWLTVV.

The chain joins TRBV28 to TRBJ2-1, with D perhaps TRBD2 (6 bases). The V and J ends lost 7 bases and 13 bases respectively, with 14 bases between them. Germline V gene lookup returns CDR1 MDHEN and CDR2 SYDVKM. This CDR3 is 11 amino acids long. DNA of the CDR3: TGTGCCAGCAATTTGGGACTTACACAGTTCTTC. This codes for CASNLGLTQFF. The variable domain in full, with the rest retrieved from reference TRBV28 and TRBJ2-1, is DVKVTQSSRYLVKRTGEKVFLECVQDMDHENMFWYRQDPGLGLRLIYFSYDVKMKEKGDIPEGYSVSREKKERFSLILESASTNQTSMYLCASNLGLTQFFGPGTRLTVL.

This clonotype was observed many times. The V and J genes are TRBV29-1 and TRBJ2-1; D remains ambiguous. V lost 1 base and J lost 5, with 6 bases in between. The CDR3 contains 12 residues. Germline CDR1 reads SQVTM; CDR2 reads ANQGSEA. The CDR3 is CSVEARNNEQFF. CDR3 DNA: TGCAGCGTTGAAGCCAGAAACAATGAGCAGTTCTTC.

This clonotype occurred once. V and J are TRBV18 and TRBJ2-7, with 8 bases identical to TRBD1. CDR1 is KGHSH and CDR2 is LQKENI in the germline V gene. The CDR3 covers 15 residues. The V segment lost 4 bases and the J segment 2 bases; nucleotides outside the gene matches: 7. Here the CDR3 reads CASSLPGQGTYEQYF. The CDR3 DNA reads as TGTGCCAGCTCACTCCCAGGACAGGGTACCTACGAGCAGTACTTC.

The table lists this clonotype with a few counts. The gene calls are TRBV7-2 and TRBJ2-3, with a weak D call TRBD2 (6 bases). Deletions cut 3 bases from V and 4 bases from J, with 17 bases between. This CDR3 contains 16 residues. CDR1 SGHTA and CDR2 FQGNSA come from the germline V gene. The CDR3, as DNA: TGTGCCAGCAGCTTCCGACTAGGTGGTGTCTCAGATACGCAGTATTTT. Protein sequence: CASSFRLGGVSDTQYF.

This clonotype showed up many times. J is TRBJ1-2 and V is TRBV20-1; D ambiguous. Germline CDR1 reads DFQATT; CDR2 reads SNEGSKA (reference sequence). V gave up 5 bases and J gave up 8 bases, with 18 bases separating them. This CDR3 spans 13 amino acids. DNA of the CDR3: TGCAGTGCTCGAAGTTTGAGGTTTCGCGGCTACACCTTC. It codes for CSARSLRFRGYTF.

A note on this clonotype: The CDR3 carries no conserved terminal phenylalanine or tryptophan, so it likely arises from a read error. V and J are TRBV3-1 and TRBJ2-7; D not resolved. Germline loops: CDR1 LGHDT, CDR2 YNNKEL (reference sequence). This CDR3 comprises 15 residues. The V end lost 0 bases, the J end lost 0 bases, and 9 bases lay between the germline ends. The CDR3 is CASSQEEPFSYEQYL. CDR3 in DNA: TGTGCCAGCAGCCAAGAAGAACCGTTCTCCTACGAGCAGTACCTC.

This clonotype was counted between two and nine times. The rearrangement uses TRBV11-1 and TRBJ1-2; 10 bases are a match to TRBD1. Germline V CDR1 and CDR2: SGHAT, FQDESV (reference sequence). Trimming cost V 0 bases and J 6 bases; bases outside gene matches: 7. This CDR3 is built from 16 residues. The CDR3 loop reads CASSLAPTGGGDGYTF. In DNA, the CDR3 is TGTGCCAGCAGCTTAGCGCCGACAGGGGGCGGAGATGGCTACACCTTC.

The V call is TRBV4-2, the J call TRBJ1-6, with D possibly matching TRBD1 (6 bases). Germline values: CDR1 LGHNA, CDR2 YNFKEQ. The CDR3 loop spans 14 amino acids. The V end was cut by 0 bases, the J end by 7 bases, with 7 bases between. The CDR3 reads CASSQDQGNSPLHF. For the CDR3, the DNA is TGTGCCAGCAGCCAAGATCAGGGGAATTCACCCCTCCACTTT.

This rearrangement joins TRBV18 to TRBJ1-1; D is unresolved. This CDR3 has 15 residues. V was cut by 3 bases and J by 0 bases, with 11 bases left in between. CDR1 and CDR2 from the germline V gene are KGHSH and LQKENI. For the CDR3, the DNA is TGTGCCAGCTCACCGATACGGAGCATGAACACTGAAGCTTTCTTT. It encodes CASSPIRSMNTEAFF.